This TCR beta chain is from a study of T cells in Graves' hyperthyroidism and ophthalmopathy (dated 2019 in TCRdb). With regard to the full study: TCR V-J signatures able to tell the groups apart were searched for in a discovery cohort of 100 or so patients, of whom around 43 had Graves' ophthalmopathy and 55 to 65 had stable Graves' hyperthyroidism. After blood sampling, hyperthyroidism patients were treated with methimazole at a starting dose of 30 mg daily, and ophthalmopathy patients were treated with high-dose intravenous methylprednisolone. Thyroid tissue and blood T-cell repertoires from about six Graves' hyperthyroidism patients were also compared in the study. Prospective prediction of ophthalmopathy was tested in an independent validation cohort consisting of 18 to 20 hyperthyroidism patients and approximately 16 patients who later progressed to ophthalmopathy. For training and testing, the 100 or so patients in the discovery cohort were randomly divided in a 7:3 ratio. TCR Vbeta CDR3 sequencing of 130 to 150 peripheral blood samples (approximately 44 ophthalmopathy, 75 or so hyperthyroidism and approximately 17 progressor patients) is reported in the paper.

Looking up the germline V gene (reference sequence) yields CDR1 LNHDA and CDR2 SQIVND. The CDR3 sequence holds 15 residues, the cysteine and phenylalanine included. The CDR3 DNA has 45 bases and is translated from base 1. After removal of 7 bases from V and 5 bases from J, the junction retains 7 bases not matched to a gene. On this clonotype itself: The specificity of this receptor is unknown. Base-call qualities are not available, and no considerably larger clone is one nucleotide away.

The TCR beta CDR3 regions were amplified from RNA transcripts. A first-round RT-PCR of the TCR CDR3 used the HTBI primer set with the Qiagen OneStep RT-PCR kit. The libraries were constructed in a second round of multiplex PCR and then size-selected and purified. The libraries were sequenced on an Illumina HiSeq2000 using paired-end 100 bp reads. In the source study's methods: SOAPnuke was used to process the raw data, throwing out any read that contained adapters or uncalled bases, had a mean Phred below 15, or lacked an exact constant-primer or identifier match. High-quality paired reads were merged with COPE v1.2.5, and unique nucleotide sequences were defined as clonotypes. MiTCR v1.1 was used to align the clonotypes against IMGT TRBV, TRBD and TRBJ reference segments. The analysis included only V-J combinations with a frequency above 0.0001, which together covered about 99% of the repertoires. A TCS score was defined as the ratio between F50 (clonal expansion) and ExV (chaos), using BLOSUM62-based TCRdist between CDR3 peptides within each V-J. Welch's t-statistics and random forest reduced roughly 500 V-J features to 13, which were used in a naive Bayes classifier (R e1071). The similarity between thyroid and blood repertoires was quantified using the Morisita-Horn index. TCRdb cleaned the public reads at Q25 with fastp, built clones with MiXCR and kept in-frame beta chains. Duplicate CDR3 protein sequences are folded into a single record with the most common DNA and genes. These V and J calls are TCRdb output, not the study's own analysis. Counted in this sample were about 570,000 distinct CDR3 sequences; 46% of them appeared once. Roughly 19% of the sample is taken by the ten largest.

Exclusion was applied to patients with uncontrolled infections, other autoimmune diseases, pregnancy or lactation. Diagnoses were based on clinical symptoms, serum thyroxine and TRAb, thyroid ultrasound and orbital computed tomography. Total RNA was extracted using Trizol reagent, and RNA quality was assessed on an Agilent 2100 Bioanalyzer. The study at large found these results: Blood samples also contained most of the expanded thyroid clonotypes (frequency above 0.001), which suggests that blood repertoires may reflect thyroid immune responses. During validation, the model predicted progression to ophthalmopathy a median of approximately 6 months ahead of onset, with approximately 70% sensitivity and 72% to 80% specificity. A 13 V-J signature model separated ophthalmopathy from stable hyperthyroidism, with around 90% sensitivity and just under 84% specificity in cross-validation and 80%/75% in testing. Sample size was not statistically predetermined, and blinding of investigators to group allocation was not performed.

The sample comprised peripheral blood or thyroid tissue (not recorded which). This sequence originates from an adult woman with Graves' disease, either hyperthyroidism or ophthalmopathy (not recorded which). The chain joins TRBV19 to TRBJ1-5, with TRBD1 identical over 11 junction bases. The DNA sequence is given as TGTGCCAGTATGGCCGGGACAGGGGGGGATCAGCCCCAGCATTTT. The resulting protein is CASMAGTGGDQPQHF.